Listed here are 10 T cell receptor beta chains from one sample, sequenced in a study of cytomegalovirus exposure and HLA in healthy donors. PCR primers comprised 60 Vbeta and 13 Jbeta primers. The assay was immunoSEQ multiplex PCR, and TCRdb's table has in-frame clones only and misses some. Recorded for this sample: under 100,000 clones. What was sequenced was PBMCs. These receptor sequences come from a woman in her twenties or thirties in good health and CMV-seronegative.

The V gene is TRBV6-5, the J gene TRBJ2-3; the D gene is possibly TRBD1 (5 bases). Germline V gene data show CDR1 as MNHEY and CDR2 as SVGAGI. Trimming took off 5 bases at V and 5 bases at J, with 14 bases between the two ends. CDR3 length equals 14 residues. DNA of the CDR3: TGTGCCAGCAGTCCCATCGACAGTCAAGATACGCAGTATTTT. Its protein is CASSPIDSQDTQYF.

The gene calls are TRBV5-4 and TRBJ1-2, with TRBD1 matching over 7 bases. The ends lost 2 bases at V and 3 bases at J; junction bases unmatched: 7. CDR1 SGHNT and CDR2 YYREEE come from the germline V gene (reference sequence). The CDR3 is 15 amino acids. The CDR3 reads CASSLLQGIDYGYTF. The CDR3 DNA sequence: TGTGCCAGCAGCTTACTACAGGGGATTGACTATGGCTACACCTTC.

The V call is TRBV19, the J call TRBJ2-1; weak D call: TRBD2 (7 bases). The CDR3 loop spans 13 amino acids. Germline V CDR1 and CDR2: LNHDA, SQIVND (reference sequence). V lost 7 bases and J 5 bases, leaving 12 bases between the germline ends. DNA for the CDR3: TGTGCCAGTAAGTTGGGGGGGCACAATGAGCAGTTCTTC. Protein product: CASKLGGHNEQFF.

V and J are TRBV2 and TRBJ1-2, with 7 nucleotides matching TRBD1. Germline assignment: CDR1 SNHLY and CDR2 FYNNEI. Unmatched junction bases numbered 10, after V lost 6 bases and J lost 6 bases. The CDR3 totals 14 residues. The CDR3 coding sequence is TGTGCCAGCAGCTTTAACGACAGGGCTAATGGCTACACCTTC. This sequence encodes CASSFNDRANGYTF.

The chain carries TRBV6-6 and TRBJ1-4; D not certain. The CDR3 covers 16 residues. Per germline, CDR1 MNHNY and CDR2 SVGAGI (reference sequence). V was clipped by 6 bases and J by 10 bases, with 24 bases between them. DNA of the CDR3: TGTGCCAGCAGGCCATTCCACGAAGACGGGAGCGGAAAACTGTTTTTT. Amino acids: CASRPFHEDGSGKLFF.

The chain combines TRBV7-9 with TRBJ2-2; 7 bases are shared with TRBD1. Germline V gene lookup returns CDR1 SEHNR and CDR2 FQNEAQ (reference sequence). V was pared by 4 bases and J by 0 bases, with 5 bases of the junction left unmatched. This CDR3 has 16 amino acids. CDR3 nucleotide sequence: TGTGCCAGCAGCTCGTGGACAGGCTCGAACACCGGGGAGCTGTTTTTT. Protein sequence: CASSSWTGSNTGELFF.

A word on this clone: Additional DNA sequences in this sample encode the identical CDR3. The rearrangement joins TRBV19 to TRBJ2-5, with 7 nucleotides matching TRBD1. This CDR3 is built from 15 residues. With 3 bases clipped from V and 10 bases from J, the junction kept 14 bases outside the gene matches. In germline, CDR1 is LNHDA, CDR2 SQIVND (reference sequence). Here the CDR3 reads CASSILPGQRPFQYF. CDR3 coding DNA: TGTGCCAGTAGTATCCTCCCGGGACAGCGACCTTTCCAGTACTTC.

In DNA form, the CDR3 reads TGTGCCAGCACCCCTAGCACTGGGAGCTACGAGCAGTACTTC. It codes for CASTPSTGSYEQYF. The V and J genes are TRBV7-2 and TRBJ2-7, with D possibly matching TRBD2 (5 bases). V lost 7 bases to trimming and J lost 3 bases, with 16 bases between them. Germline lookup yields CDR1 SGHTA and CDR2 FQGNSA. CDR3 length: 14 residues.

The rearrangement links TRBV5-1 to TRBJ1-2; TRBD1 is a possible D gene (6 bases). CDR1 is SGHRS, CDR2 YFSETQ, per germline. V was trimmed by 4 bases and J by 2 bases, leaving 12 bases between them. The CDR3 spans 14 residues. The CDR3 nucleotides are TGCGCCAGCAGCCCCGACAGGCTAAACTATGGCTACACCTTC. Translating gives CASSPDRLNYGYTF.

V usage is TRBV25-1 and J usage is TRBJ2-2, with TRBD1 matching over 9 bases. This CDR3 comprises 17 residues. Germline V lookup: CDR1 MGHDK, CDR2 SYGVNS. With V trimmed by 4 bases and J by 3 bases, 9 bases remained unmatched. DNA for the CDR3: TGTGCCAGCAGTGCCCATTCGGGACAGGGTTACACCGGGGAGCTGTTTTTT. Its protein product is CASSAHSGQGYTGELFF. Supplemented by reference TRBV25-1 and TRBJ2-2, the full variable domain reads EADIYQTPRYLVIGTGKKITLECSQTMGHDKMYWYQQDPGMELHLIHYSYGVNSTEKGDLSSESTVSRIRTEHFPLTLESARPSHTSQYLCASSAHSGQGYTGELFFGEGSRLTVL.